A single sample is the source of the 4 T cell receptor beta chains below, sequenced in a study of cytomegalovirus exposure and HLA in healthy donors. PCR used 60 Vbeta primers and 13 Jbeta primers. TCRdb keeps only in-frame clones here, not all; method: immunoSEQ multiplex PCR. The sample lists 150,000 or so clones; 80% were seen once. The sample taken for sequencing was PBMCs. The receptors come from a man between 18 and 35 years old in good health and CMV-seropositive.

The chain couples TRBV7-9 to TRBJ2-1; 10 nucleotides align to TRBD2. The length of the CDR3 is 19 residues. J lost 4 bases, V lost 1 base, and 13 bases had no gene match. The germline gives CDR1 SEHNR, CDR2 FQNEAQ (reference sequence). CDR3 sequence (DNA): TGTGCCAGCAGCTTAGAGGCGCAAGCTAGCGGGGGCCTATACAATGAGCAGTTCTTC. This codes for CASSLEAQASGGLYNEQFF.

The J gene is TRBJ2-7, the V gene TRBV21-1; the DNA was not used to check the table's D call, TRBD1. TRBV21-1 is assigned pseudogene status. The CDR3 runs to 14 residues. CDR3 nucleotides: TGTGCCAGCAGACCTGGACAGGAGACCTACGAGCAGTACTTC. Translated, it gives CASRPGQETYEQYF.

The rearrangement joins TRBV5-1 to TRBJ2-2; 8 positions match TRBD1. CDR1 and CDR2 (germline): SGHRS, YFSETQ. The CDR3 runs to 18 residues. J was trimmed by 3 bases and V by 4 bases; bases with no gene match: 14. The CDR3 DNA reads TGCGCCAGCAGCAACTTCCCAGACAGGGGATCCCACACCGGGGAGCTGTTTTTT. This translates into CASSNFPDRGSHTGELFF. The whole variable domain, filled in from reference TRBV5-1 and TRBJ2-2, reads KAGVTQTPRYLIKTRGQQVTLSCSPISGHRSVSWYQQTPGQGLQFLFEYFSETQRNKGNFPGRFSGRQFSNSRSEMNVSTLELGDSALYLCASSNFPDRGSHTGELFFGEGSRLTVL.

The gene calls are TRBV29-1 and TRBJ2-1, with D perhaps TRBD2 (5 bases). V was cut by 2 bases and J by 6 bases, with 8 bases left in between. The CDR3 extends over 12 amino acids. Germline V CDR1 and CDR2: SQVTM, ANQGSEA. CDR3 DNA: TGCAGCGTTGAATTAGGGAGCAATGAGCAGTTCTTC. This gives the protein CSVELGSNEQFF.